These 28 T cell receptor beta chains came from one sample sequenced in a study of regulatory T cells in long-lasting Graves disease. Regarding time point: newly diagnosed GD, antithyroid drugs for less than 3 months. RNA isolated from PBMCs was used to make the TCR library. iRepertoire HTBI primers and Arm-PCR of CDR3 regions built TCR beta libraries. TCRdb fed the multiplex PCR reads into MiXCR, producing one record per CDR3 protein. The sample lists approximately 540,000 distinct CDR3 sequences; more than 10% were seen once. Separately, the same data were catalogued under a study of T cells in Graves' hyperthyroidism and ophthalmopathy.

This specimen consisted of peripheral blood mononuclear cells (PBMCs), obtained at new diagnosis, from a patient treated with antithyroid drugs. These receptor sequences come from a woman aged 25-40 years with Graves disease.

CDR3 region: CASSLEAVHKGKFVLSSYEQYF. CDR3 in DNA: TGTGCCAGCAGCTTGGAAGCAGTCCATAAAGGGAAGTTCGTTCTCAGCTCCTACGAGCAGTACTTC. This chain links TRBV5-5 with TRBJ2-3; D is undetermined. The J call may be in error: the DNA end matches TRBJ2-7 better. The CDR3 length is 22 residues. Germline lookup yields CDR1 SGHKS and CDR2 YYEKEE (reference sequence).

In this sample, this clonotype turned up a few times. This likely stems from a read error, as it lies one base from a far larger clone. This chain links TRBV12-3 or TRBV12-4 with TRBJ2-7, with D possibly TRBD1 on 6 matching bases. The assigned J gene may be wrong: the sequence end matches TRBJ2-1 better. The CDR3 contains 19 residues. The CDR3 protein is CASSSSGTPHSRSYNEQFF. CDR3 in DNA: TGTGCCAGCAGTTCGTCCGGGACACCACATTCGCGCTCCTACAATGAGCAGTTCTTC.

This clonotype was seen a few times. V is TRBV19 and J is TRBJ2-2; D remains ambiguous. V was clipped by 3 bases and J by 1 base, with 6 bases between them. From germline, CDR1 is LNHDA and CDR2 SQIVND (reference sequence). This CDR3 has 14 amino acids. As DNA, the CDR3 is TGTGCCAGTAGTATCTCAATGAACACCGGGGAGCTGTTTTTT. It is translated as CASSISMNTGELFF.

A note on this clonotype: A much larger clonotype is one base distant, so this may be a read error. The CDR3 sequence: CASSPISGTSSYGQYF. The CDR3 coding sequence is TGTGCCAGCAGCCCAATTAGCGGGACCAGCTCCTACGGGCAGTACTTC. This chain uses TRBV11-1 with TRBJ2-7, with 8 positions matching TRBD2. The germline CDR1 and CDR2 sequences are SGHAT and FQDESV (reference sequence). This CDR3 comprises 16 residues.

This clonotype was seen only a few times. The rearrangement joins TRBV18 to TRBJ1-2, with D perhaps matching TRBD1 (5 bases). The CDR3 runs 14 residues. V lost 6 bases and J 12 bases, leaving 23 bases between the germline ends. Germline V gives CDR1 KGHSH, CDR2 LQKENI. CDR3 residues: CASSPGPKGGGNTF. The CDR3 DNA follows: TGTGCCAGCTCTCCGGGACCTAAGGGAGGAGGCAACACCTTC.

This clonotype has at least ten counts. The gene calls are TRBV30 and TRBJ1-5; no definite D call. The CDR3 spans 13 residues. V was pared by 2 bases and J by 3 bases, with 8 bases between. CDR1 and CDR2 from the germline V gene are GTSNPN and SVGIG (reference sequence). The CDR3 is CAWSRQDNQPQHF. The CDR3 coding sequence is TGTGCCTGGAGTAGGCAGGACAATCAGCCCCAGCATTTT.

This clonotype was counted between two and nine times. This chain connects TRBV7-6 to TRBJ2-3; 14 nucleotides agree with TRBD2. J lost 3 bases, V lost 5 bases, and 7 bases had no gene match. From germline, CDR1 is SGHVS and CDR2 FNYEAQ. The CDR3 has 17 amino acids. The CDR3 sequence is CASSPGTSGSVTDTQYF. The DNA of the CDR3 is TGTGCCAGCAGCCCTGGGACTAGCGGGAGCGTAACAGATACGCAGTATTTT.

This clonotype was seen many times. V gene TRBV11-2 combines with J gene TRBJ2-1, with D maybe TRBD2 (5 bases). Trimming shortened V by 4 bases and J by 6 bases, and 13 bases separated the two germline ends. The CDR3 totals 14 residues. The germline V gene has CDR1 SGHAT and CDR2 FQNNGV. The CDR3 protein is CASSSGLPSNEQFF. DNA for the CDR3: TGTGCCAGCAGCTCAGGACTCCCCAGCAATGAGCAGTTCTTC.

This rearrangement joins TRBV6-2 or TRBV6-3 to TRBJ2-3; D is unresolved. The CDR3 extends over 15 amino acids. Trimming stripped 5 bases from V and 1 base from J, with 13 bases between. Germline CDR1 and CDR2: MNHEY and SVGEGT. The CDR3 DNA follows: TGTGCCAGCAGTCCCGGACGTCTCGGCACAGATACGCAGTATTTT. Translating it yields CASSPGRLGTDTQYF.

This clonotype was recorded at least ten times. The gene calls are TRBV2 and TRBJ2-1; D is unclear. The CDR3 spans 16 residues. The ends were cut back, 4 bases at V and 5 bases at J, with 18 bases in the middle. CDR1 is SNHLY and CDR2 is FYNNEI in the germline V gene. The CDR3: CASSVHPNSANNEQFF. In DNA, the CDR3 is TGTGCCAGCAGTGTTCATCCTAACTCGGCTAACAATGAGCAGTTCTTC.

This clonotype has at least ten counts. The rearrangement joins TRBV28 to TRBJ2-1, with TRBD1 identical over 7 bases. This CDR3 has 15 amino acids. J was trimmed by 7 bases and V by 6 bases; bases with no gene match: 12. The germline CDR1 and CDR2 sequences are MDHEN and SYDVKM. The DNA for the CDR3 is TGTGCCAGCAGCCCACAGGGGTGGGTTAGGAATGAGCAGTTCTTC. This gives the protein CASSPQGWVRNEQFF. The full variable domain, with the rest looked up from reference TRBV28 and TRBJ2-1, is DVKVTQSSRYLVKRTGEKVFLECVQDMDHENMFWYRQDPGLGLRLIYFSYDVKMKEKGDIPEGYSVSREKKERFSLILESASTNQTSMYLCASSPQGWVRNEQFFGPGTRLTVL.

There are a few counts of this clonotype. This chain joins TRBV7-9 and TRBJ1-2; TRBD1 aligns across 9 bases. The CDR3 runs to 13 residues. From germline, CDR1 is SEHNR and CDR2 FQNEAQ (reference sequence). V was pared by 7 bases and J by 6 bases, with 6 bases of the junction left unmatched. The CDR3 is CASNPTGGNGYTF. The CDR3 DNA sequence: TGTGCCAGCAACCCAACAGGGGGCAATGGCTACACCTTC. The whole variable domain, remainder taken from reference TRBV7-9 and TRBJ1-2, is DTGVSQNPRHKITKRGQNVTFRCDPISEHNRLYWYRQTLGQGPEFLTYFQNEAQLEKSRLLSDRFSAERPKGSFSTLEIQRTEQGDSAMYLCASNPTGGNGYTFGSGTRLTVV.

This clonotype was found many times. This chain joins TRBV2 and TRBJ1-5; D gene uncertain. CDR1 and CDR2 from the germline V gene are SNHLY and FYNNEI. The V gene lost 8 bases and the J gene lost 4 bases, with 9 bases spanning the gap. The CDR3 consists of 12 residues. This chain's CDR3 is CASHDGNQPQHF. In DNA, the CDR3 is TGTGCCAGCCATGACGGAAATCAGCCCCAGCATTTT.

This sequence joins TRBV7-2 and TRBJ2-5, with a possible D match to TRBD1 (6 bases). With 3 bases removed from V and 4 bases from J, the gap between germline ends came to 12 bases. The CDR3 length is 14 residues. The V gene's germline CDR1 is SGHTA and CDR2 FQGNSA. The CDR3 DNA follows: TGTGCCAGCAGCTTGGCAGGGACAAGAGAGACCCAGTACTTC. Protein: CASSLAGTRETQYF.

Notes on this clonotype: This may stem from a read error, because a much larger clone lies one nucleotide away. The chain joins TRBV9 to TRBJ2-2, with 12 bases that match TRBD2. The germline V gene encodes CDR1 SGDLS and CDR2 YYNGEE. This CDR3 spans 19 amino acids. J was trimmed by 4 bases and V by 0 bases; bases with no gene match: 10. The CDR3 nucleotides read TGTGCCAGCAGCGTAGGCCTAGCGGGAGGGCTGGGGAGCACCGGGGAGCTGTTTTTT. Translating gives CASSVGLAGGLGSTGELFF.

The sample holds a few counts of this clonotype. The gene calls are TRBV7-2 and TRBJ2-7; D unclear. The CDR3 spans 12 residues. V gave up 5 bases and J gave up 5 bases, with 10 bases separating them. The germline V gene has CDR1 SGHTA and CDR2 FQGNSA. CDR3 amino acids: CASSQDSNEQYF. DNA of the CDR3: TGTGCCAGCAGCCAAGATTCAAACGAGCAGTACTTC.

This clonotype was observed many times. As DNA, the CDR3 is TGTGCCAGCAGCCCGTTTGCGGGGCCCTCCTACAATGAGCAGTTCTTC. Translation: CASSPFAGPSYNEQFF. The rearrangement uses TRBV11-3 and TRBJ2-1; possible D gene TRBD2, 6 bases. Germline lookup yields CDR1 SGHNT and CDR2 YENEEA. With 5 bases removed from V and 0 bases from J, the gap between germline ends came to 14 bases. The CDR3 totals 16 residues.

This clonotype has a count of ten or more. The chain has TRBV7-2 and TRBJ2-1; 9 bases map to TRBD2. This CDR3 has 14 residues. J gave up 8 bases and V 4 bases, and 6 bases lay outside the gene matches. CDR1 and CDR2 from the germline V gene are SGHTA and FQGNSA. This CDR3 is CASSWAGGPDEQFF. In DNA, the CDR3 is TGTGCCAGCAGCTGGGCGGGAGGGCCCGATGAGCAGTTCTTC.

The genes are TRBV12-3 or TRBV12-4 and TRBJ1-2; D is uncertain. The V and J ends lost 3 bases and 4 bases respectively, with 15 bases between them. The CDR3 runs to 15 residues. Here the CDR3 DNA reads TGTGCCAGCAGTTTTTCCCAGACTGTCGGCTATGGCTACACCTTC. Translation: CASSFSQTVGYGYTF.

The gene calls are TRBV12-3 or TRBV12-4 and TRBJ1-1; 7 nucleotides align to TRBD1. The CDR3 consists of 15 residues. Trimming at V came to 5 bases and at J to 4 bases, leaving 10 bases not matched to a gene. The DNA of the CDR3 is TGTGCCAGCAGTGCACAGGGGAGCGCGGGCACTGAAGCTTTCTTT. Its translation is CASSAQGSAGTEAFF.

Comment on this clonotype: One end of the junction does not line up with germline, which may come from a read error. This chain links TRBV5-8 with TRBJ2-3; D tentatively fits TRBD1 or TRBD2 (5 bases each). This CDR3 spans 13 amino acids. Germline V lookup: CDR1 SGHTS, CDR2 YDEGEE. Here the CDR3 DNA reads TGTGCCAGCAGCCCTGTAGCGACAGATACGCGGTATTTT. This codes for CASSPVATDTRYF.

This clonotype was observed many times. The chain is built from TRBV3-1 and TRBJ2-1; TRBD2 aligns across 11 bases. The CDR3 is made up of 14 amino acids. Germline V lookup: CDR1 LGHDT, CDR2 YNNKEL (reference sequence). Germline trimming cut 4 bases from V and 8 bases from J; bases unmatched to any gene: 4. CDR3 coding DNA: TGTGCCAGCAGCCCACCGGGACTAGCGGATGAGCAGTTCTTC. Translating it yields CASSPPGLADEQFF.

In this sample, this clonotype turned up once. In DNA, the CDR3 is TGTGCCAGTAGTATTGCAACACCGAACACTGAAGCTTTCTTT. This sequence encodes CASSIATPNTEAFF. The chain links TRBV19 to TRBJ1-1; D gene uncertain. The CDR3 runs to 14 residues. The V and J ends lost 3 bases and 1 base respectively, with 9 bases between them. Germline CDR1 LNHDA, CDR2 SQIVND (reference sequence).

This clonotype showed up many times. V gene TRBV5-1 combines with J gene TRBJ1-1; D is unresolved. Trimming removed 1 base at V and 5 bases at J, with 9 bases between. This CDR3 spans 13 amino acids. Per germline, CDR1 SGHRS and CDR2 YFSETQ. The CDR3 loop is CASSLTWRTEAFF. The CDR3 coding sequence is TGCGCCAGCAGCTTGACCTGGAGGACTGAAGCTTTCTTT.

Concerning this clonotype itself: This may arise from a read error, as a much more abundant clone is one base away. The chain has TRBV6-2 or TRBV6-3 and TRBJ1-2, with TRBD1 as a possible D gene (5 bases). Germline assignment: CDR1 MNHEY and CDR2 SVGEGT. Trimming took 6 bases from V and 12 from J, leaving 23 bases between them. The length of the CDR3 is 14 residues. In DNA, the CDR3 is TGTGCCAGCAGGATGCCAGGGTCTTCATGGGGCCACACCTTC. Amino acid sequence: CASRMPGSSWGHTF.

This clonotype was counted many times. CDR3 residues: CASRSSRGGNTGELFF. The CDR3 DNA is TGTGCCAGCAGATCATCGCGGGGCGGGAACACCGGGGAGCTGTTTTTT. The gene calls are TRBV28 and TRBJ2-2, with D possibly being TRBD2 (6 bases). Germline V gene sequence: CDR1 MDHEN, CDR2 SYDVKM. V was trimmed by 6 bases and J by 1 base, leaving 15 bases between them. The CDR3 totals 16 residues.

The V and J genes are TRBV5-4 and TRBJ2-7, with a tentative D call TRBD1 (6 bases). Trimming stripped 0 bases from V and 5 bases from J, with 12 bases between. The CDR3 runs to 14 residues. Per germline, CDR1 SGHNT and CDR2 YYREEE (reference sequence). The CDR3 coding sequence is TGTGCCAGCAGCTTGGCACAGGGTAGGGACGAGCAGTACTTC. Protein sequence: CASSLAQGRDEQYF.

This clonotype was counted many times. The chain couples TRBV15 to TRBJ2-2; D possibly corresponds to TRBD2 (6 bases). V was trimmed by 5 bases and J by 2 bases, leaving 12 bases between them. From germline, CDR1 is LNHNV and CDR2 YYDKDF (reference sequence). CDR3 length equals 15 residues. The CDR3: CATSGGTGNTGELFF. The CDR3 DNA reads TGTGCCACCAGCGGCGGGACTGGAAACACCGGGGAGCTGTTTTTT.